Shown below are 20 T cell receptor beta chains from a single sample sequenced in a study of shared clonotypes between healthy human individuals. Clones were sequenced by immunoSEQ multiplex PCR, and TCRdb holds only the in-frame ones, with some missing. In the table there are some 500,000 clones, 90% to 96% of which are singletons. Sequencing used naive CD4+ T cells sorted from blood. The subset was: CD45RA+ positively selected. The receptor set was obtained from a woman in her twenties or thirties in good health.

This clone was observed a few times. The junction departs from the called germline gene at one end, perhaps through a read error. This sequence joins TRBV6-1 and TRBJ2-7; D is perhaps TRBD1 (5 bases). There are 15 residues in the CDR3. Germline CDR1 is MNHNS and CDR2 is SASEGT. The CDR3 bases are TGTGCCAGCAGAGAAGCGTCGGCAGGGAAGAACGAGCAGTACTTC. It translates to CASREASAGKNEQYF.

This chain links TRBV27 with TRBJ2-7; 11 bases match TRBD1. Trimming at V came to 4 bases and at J to 2 bases, leaving 13 bases not matched to a gene. This CDR3 spans 18 amino acids. Germline CDR1 and CDR2: MNHEY and SMNVEV (reference sequence). The chain's CDR3 is CASSSAPGTGGVTYEQYF. The CDR3 nucleotides read TGTGCCAGCAGTTCCGCACCCGGGACAGGGGGTGTCACCTACGAGCAGTACTTC.

The rearrangement uses TRBV18 and TRBJ1-2; tentatively, D is TRBD1 (5 bases). Germline V gene data show CDR1 as KGHSH and CDR2 as LQKENI. The CDR3 covers 14 residues. V lost 4 bases to trimming and J lost 8 bases, with 17 bases between them. CDR3: CASSRGDPSVGYTF. The CDR3 DNA reads TGTGCCAGCTCACGGGGGGATCCCTCTGTGGGCTACACCTTC.

The J gene is TRBJ1-2, the V gene TRBV6-5, with 7 bases lining up with TRBD1. V lost 4 bases to trimming and J lost 7 bases; unmatched junction nucleotides: 9. Germline V gene lookup returns CDR1 MNHEY and CDR2 SVGAGI. The CDR3 length is 14 residues. CDR3 amino acids: CASSSYRGLFGYTF. The CDR3 DNA reads TGTGCCAGCAGTTCGTACAGGGGTTTATTTGGCTACACCTTC.

This clone was detected once. The chain couples TRBV5-6 to TRBJ2-1, with D tentatively TRBD2 (5 bases). Germline V gene data show CDR1 as SGHDT and CDR2 as YYEEEE. This CDR3 comprises 15 residues. V lost 0 bases and J lost 2, with 9 bases in between. The CDR3 spells CASSLEGAPYNEQFF. Here the CDR3 DNA reads TGTGCCAGCAGCTTGGAGGGAGCGCCCTACAATGAGCAGTTCTTC.

This chain joins TRBV19 and TRBJ2-5; no firm D call. Germline V lookup: CDR1 LNHDA, CDR2 SQIVND (reference sequence). Trimming took off 3 bases at V and 2 bases at J, with 7 bases between the two ends. The CDR3 is 13 residues long. The CDR3 spells CASSMVPQETQYF. The DNA of the CDR3 is TGTGCCAGTAGTATGGTACCTCAAGAGACCCAGTACTTC.

CDR3 residues: CASGYSRGSYNEQFF. CDR3 coding DNA: TGTGCCAGCGGCTACTCTAGGGGCTCCTACAATGAGCAGTTCTTC. This sequence joins TRBV6-5 and TRBJ2-1; TRBD1 is a possible D gene (5 bases). V was trimmed by 8 bases and J by 0 bases, leaving 14 bases between them. Germline V gives CDR1 MNHEY, CDR2 SVGAGI. CDR3 length equals 15 residues.

The chain is built from TRBV28 and TRBJ2-7; the D call may be TRBD1 or TRBD2 (5 bases each). Per the germline V gene, CDR1 is MDHEN and CDR2 is SYDVKM. This CDR3 has 13 amino acids. V was pared by 5 bases and J by 4 bases, with 12 bases between. The CDR3 DNA reads as TGTGCCAGCAGTGTGGGACCTGTATACGAGCAGTACTTC. This sequence encodes CASSVGPVYEQYF.

This clone was picked up one time. The chain employs TRBV11-1 and TRBJ2-5; 12 nucleotides agree with TRBD2. V lost 1 base and J lost 4; bases outside the gene matches: 4. CDR1 is SGHAT, CDR2 FQDESV, per germline (reference sequence). CDR3 length: 16 amino acids. The CDR3 DNA sequence: TGTGCCAGCAGCTTAGGACTAGCGGGAGTCGCAGAGACCCAGTACTTC. This encodes CASSLGLAGVAETQYF.

This clone was seen once. The rearrangement joins TRBV19 to TRBJ1-5; D ambiguous. Between the trimmed V and J ends, which lost 5 bases and 2 bases, there was a span of 13 bases. Germline values: CDR1 LNHDA, CDR2 SQIVND (reference sequence). The CDR3 sequence is 15 residues long. CDR3 sequence (DNA): TGTGCCAGTAGTCCGAATTATTGGGGCAATCAGCCCCAGCATTTT. Translated, it gives CASSPNYWGNQPQHF.

The chain couples TRBV5-1 to TRBJ1-1, with D maybe TRBD1 (6 bases). Per germline, CDR1 SGHRS and CDR2 YFSETQ. V lost 7 bases, J lost 0 bases, and 16 bases lay in between. The CDR3 sequence is 15 residues long. The CDR3 is CASSEDSHMNTEAFF. The CDR3 bases are TGCGCCAGCTCCGAGGACAGCCACATGAACACTGAAGCTTTCTTT.

This sequence joins TRBV10-3 and TRBJ1-1; D is unresolved. Germline CDR1 reads ENHRY; CDR2 reads SYGVKD. The germline V and J ends were trimmed by 0 bases and 5 bases, with 4 bases remaining between them. The CDR3 has 12 residues. The CDR3 bases are TGTGCCATCAGTGAGTCGCTTACTGAAGCTTTCTTT. It is translated as CAISESLTEAFF.

The V and J genes are TRBV27 and TRBJ2-1; 9 nucleotides agree with TRBD1. V shed 1 base, J shed 6 bases, and the junction held 1 base outside the gene matches. This CDR3 comprises 14 residues. Germline CDR1 MNHEY, CDR2 SMNVEV (reference sequence). The CDR3 DNA is TGTGCCAGCAGTTTATGGGGACAGGGCAATGAGCAGTTCTTC. Amino acid sequence: CASSLWGQGNEQFF.

The genes are TRBV28 and TRBJ2-3; either TRBD1 or TRBD2 may fit D (5 bases each). This CDR3 is 14 amino acids long. V was cut by 5 bases and J by 6 bases, with 15 bases left in between. Germline values: CDR1 MDHEN, CDR2 SYDVKM. The CDR3 region has the DNA TGTGCCAGCAGTAAGGGACCCTACTCGGATACGCAGTATTTT. This gives the protein CASSKGPYSDTQYF. The full variable domain, its missing parts supplied by reference TRBV28 and TRBJ2-3, is DVKVTQSSRYLVKRTGEKVFLECVQDMDHENMFWYRQDPGLGLRLIYFSYDVKMKEKGDIPEGYSVSREKKERFSLILESASTNQTSMYLCASSKGPYSDTQYFGPGTRLTVL.

The chain combines TRBV12-2 with TRBJ1-2. TRBV12-2 is a known pseudogene. The CDR3 covers 15 residues. The CDR3 sequence is CASRLGKGNGYGYTF. The CDR3 nucleotides read TGTGCAAGTCGCTTAGGAAAGGGTAACGGCTATGGCTACACCTTC.

This chain connects TRBV27 to TRBJ2-1; 10 bases map to TRBD2. There are 17 residues in the CDR3. Germline CDR1 reads MNHEY; CDR2 reads SMNVEV (reference sequence). Losses at the gene ends were 5 bases for V and 0 bases for J; bases not matched to a gene: 7. The CDR3, as DNA: TGTGCCAGCAGTCCAATAAGCGGGAGGGGCTCCTACAATGAGCAGTTCTTC. Translated: CASSPISGRGSYNEQFF.

The chain combines TRBV4-1 with TRBJ1-3; 10 positions agree with TRBD1. Trimming took 1 base from V and 1 from J; bases not matched to a gene: 4. The length of the CDR3 is 17 residues. Germline V gene data show CDR1 as MGHRA and CDR2 as YSYEKL. CDR3 bases: TGCGCCAGCAGCCAAGCCAGGGACAGGGGTTCTGGAAACACCATATATTTT. It yields the protein CASSQARDRGSGNTIYF.

CDR3 in DNA: TGTGCCAGCTGTCGGACAGGGGCTCTAGAAAAACTGTTTTTT. This codes for CASCRTGALEKLFF. This chain links TRBV27 with TRBJ1-4, with 9 bases fitting TRBD1. The CDR3 sequence is 14 residues long. V lost 8 bases and J lost 8; bases outside the gene matches: 9. CDR1 is MNHEY, CDR2 SMNVEV, per germline (reference sequence).

The chain recombines TRBV15 with TRBJ1-2; a possible D gene is TRBD1 (5 bases). Per germline, CDR1 LNHNV and CDR2 YYDKDF (reference sequence). This CDR3 spans 15 amino acids. The V and J ends lost 0 bases and 4 bases respectively, with 12 bases between them. The CDR3 DNA reads as TGTGCCACCAGCAGAGATCTCGGGGGAACCTATGGCTACACCTTC. It encodes CATSRDLGGTYGYTF.

The chain combines TRBV7-2 with TRBJ2-7, with D maybe TRBD2 (5 bases). CDR1 and CDR2 (germline): SGHTA, FQGNSA. This CDR3 contains 15 residues. V was cut by 2 bases and J by 0 bases, with 11 bases left in between. The CDR3 region is CASSLTRASSYEQYF. CDR3 nucleotide sequence: TGTGCCAGCAGCTTAACGCGGGCGAGCTCCTACGAGCAGTACTTC.